Each of the 15 T cell receptor beta chains below was sequenced from the same sample in a study of blood T cell repertoires in COVID-19. Libraries were prepared by immunoSEQ multiplex PCR; TCRdb keeps only in-frame clonotypes and omits some of them. In the table there are approximately 65,000 clones, 86% of which are singletons. The sequencing input was peripheral blood. Receptor source: a man aged 35-49 years with acute or convalescent COVID-19.

The CDR3 region is CASSPQVHSPLHF. The CDR3 coding sequence is TGTGCCAGCAGCCCCCAGGTTCATTCACCCCTCCACTTT. The rearrangement links TRBV2 to TRBJ1-6; the D is unclear. V lost 6 bases, J lost 8 bases, and 11 bases lay in between. The germline CDR1 and CDR2 sequences are SNHLY and FYNNEI. The CDR3 loop spans 13 amino acids. Combining the CDR3 with reference TRBV2 and TRBJ1-6 gives the whole variable domain EPEVTQTPSHQVTQMGQEVILRCVPISNHLYFYWYRQILGQKVEFLVSFYNNEISEKSEIFDDQFSVERPDGSNFTLKIRSTKLEDSAMYFCASSPQVHSPLHFGNGTRLTVT.

The chain carries TRBV19 and TRBJ1-1, with D uncertain. Germline CDR1 and CDR2: LNHDA and SQIVND (reference sequence). This CDR3 has 13 residues. Trimming took 3 bases from V and 5 from J, leaving 10 bases between them. The CDR3 DNA is TGTGCCAGTAGTATGGTGGGCGGGACTGAAGCTTTCTTT. This sequence encodes CASSMVGGTEAFF.

This clone was seen once. The chain is built from TRBV11-3 and TRBJ2-3; perhaps TRBD1 as D (6 bases). CDR1 is SGHNT and CDR2 is YENEEA in the germline V gene. The CDR3 is 14 amino acids. V was trimmed by 6 bases and J by 6 bases, leaving 16 bases between them. CDR3 DNA: TGTGCCAGCAGTTCAGTTACAGGGCTGGATACGCAGTATTTT. The encoded protein is CASSSVTGLDTQYF. Drawing the rest from reference TRBV11-3 and TRBJ2-3, the complete variable domain is EAGVVQSPRYKIIEKKQPVAFWCNPISGHNTLYWYLQNLGQGPELLIRYENEEAVDDSQLPKDRFSAERLKGVDSTLKIQPAELGDSAVYLCASSSVTGLDTQYFGPGTRLTVL.

J is TRBJ2-7 and V is TRBV3-1 (or the pseudogene TRBV3-2), with D possibly matching TRBD2 (7 bases). The ends were cut back, 2 bases at V and 2 bases at J, with 13 bases in the middle. The CDR3 is 15 amino acids. Germline lookup yields CDR1 LGHDT and CDR2 YNNKEL (reference sequence). The CDR3 reads CASSQFRGGAYEQYF. DNA of the CDR3: TGTGCCAGCAGCCAATTTAGGGGGGGGGCCTACGAGCAGTACTTC.

The chain combines TRBV9 with TRBJ1-2, with D uncertain. V was shortened by 4 bases and J by 1 base, with 11 bases between the two germline ends. Germline loops: CDR1 SGDLS, CDR2 YYNGEE. The CDR3 is 14 residues long. In DNA form, the CDR3 reads TGTGCCAGCAGCCCGCGAGCGGGTAACTATGGCTACACCTTC. Translating it yields CASSPRAGNYGYTF.

The rearrangement uses TRBV6-5 and TRBJ1-2; 10 nucleotides line up with TRBD1. Germline V CDR1 and CDR2: MNHEY, SVGAGI. The V gene end was trimmed by 0 bases and the J gene end by 7 bases; junction bases not matched to a gene: 8. CDR3 size: 16 residues. The CDR3 DNA is TGTGCCAGCAGTTACTCCGAGACAGGGGGCGTTCTTGGCTACACCTTC. Translated, it gives CASSYSETGGVLGYTF.

The chain is built from TRBV11-3 and TRBJ2-2, with TRBD2 matching over 10 bases. This CDR3 is 16 amino acids long. Trimming took 4 bases from V and 2 from J; bases not matched to a gene: 4. The germline gives CDR1 SGHNT, CDR2 YENEEA. CDR3 DNA sequence: TGTGCCAGCAGCTCTCTAGCGGGAGTAAACACCGGGGAGCTGTTTTTT. Translating it yields CASSSLAGVNTGELFF.

The chain has TRBV5-6 and TRBJ1-1; D ambiguous. Germline-derived CDR1 and CDR2 are SGHDT and YYEEEE. Deletions cut 0 bases from V and 2 bases from J, with 11 bases between. The CDR3 extends over 15 amino acids. For the CDR3, the DNA is TGTGCCAGCAGCTTGGACGTCATTAGAAACACTGAAGCTTTCTTT. It yields the protein CASSLDVIRNTEAFF.

V and J are TRBV5-5 and TRBJ2-7; TRBD1 matches at 10 bases. Looked up from germline, CDR1 is SGHKS and CDR2 is YYEKEE (reference sequence). Unmatched junction bases numbered 5, after V lost 1 base and J lost 1 base. The CDR3 is 16 amino acids. CDR3 amino acids: CASSLTGTGASYEQYF. The DNA for the CDR3 is TGTGCCAGCAGCTTGACCGGGACAGGGGCTTCCTACGAGCAGTACTTC.

V usage is TRBV30 and J usage is TRBJ1-2, with TRBD1 matching 8 bases. J gave up 2 bases and V 3 bases, and 17 bases lay outside the gene matches. The CDR3 loop spans 18 amino acids. Germline V lookup: CDR1 GTSNPN, CDR2 SVGIG (reference sequence). CDR3 coding DNA: TGTGCCTGGAGCAACAACCTTAGTTCCGGGACAGGCAACTATGGCTACACCTTC. Encoded protein: CAWSNNLSSGTGNYGYTF.

The sample holds a few counts of this clone. V and J are TRBV5-6 and TRBJ1-1, with TRBD1 identical over 8 bases. The J segment lost 1 base and the V segment lost 3 bases, leaving 11 bases of the junction unmatched. The CDR3 totals 17 residues. Germline V lookup: CDR1 SGHDT, CDR2 YYEEEE. CDR3 in DNA: TGTGCCAGCAGCTCCGTTCAGGGGGCTAAGGGGAACACTGAAGCTTTCTTT. Protein sequence: CASSSVQGAKGNTEAFF.

The chain combines TRBV6-5 with TRBJ2-3; D is possibly TRBD2 (5 bases). With 8 bases removed from V and 3 bases from J, the gap between germline ends came to 15 bases. Germline values: CDR1 MNHEY, CDR2 SVGAGI. This CDR3 region has 14 residues. The CDR3 sequence: CASGRAARTDTQYF. The DNA for the CDR3 is TGTGCCAGCGGACGAGCGGCTCGTACAGATACGCAGTATTTT.

V and J are TRBV20-1 and TRBJ1-2; TRBD1 matches 7 bases. Germline lookup yields CDR1 DFQATT and CDR2 SNEGSKA (reference sequence). This CDR3 has 17 residues. J was trimmed by 0 bases and V by 3 bases; bases with no gene match: 13. The CDR3 DNA follows: TGCAGTGCTAGTTCGGACAGGCTCTACTCAGCTAACTATGGCTACACCTTC. Amino acid sequence: CSASSDRLYSANYGYTF.

In DNA form, the CDR3 reads TGTGCCAGCAGCTTAGCGCGCTCTGGGGCCAACGTCCTGACTTTC. This translates into CASSLARSGANVLTF. V gene TRBV11-3 combines with J gene TRBJ2-6; D is unresolved. The V and J ends lost 1 base and 0 bases respectively, with 4 bases between them. Per germline, CDR1 SGHNT and CDR2 YENEEA. The CDR3 is 15 amino acids.

The rearrangement uses TRBV5-1 and TRBJ1-4; 8 bases line up with TRBD1. Germline V gene sequence: CDR1 SGHRS, CDR2 YFSETQ. The CDR3 runs 21 residues. The J segment lost 6 bases and the V segment lost 9 bases, leaving 31 bases of the junction unmatched. This chain's CDR3 is CANPTPGLWTGRLGVDEKLFF. The DNA of the CDR3 is TGCGCCAATCCCACCCCCGGGCTTTGGACAGGGAGGTTAGGAGTGGATGAAAAACTGTTTTTT.